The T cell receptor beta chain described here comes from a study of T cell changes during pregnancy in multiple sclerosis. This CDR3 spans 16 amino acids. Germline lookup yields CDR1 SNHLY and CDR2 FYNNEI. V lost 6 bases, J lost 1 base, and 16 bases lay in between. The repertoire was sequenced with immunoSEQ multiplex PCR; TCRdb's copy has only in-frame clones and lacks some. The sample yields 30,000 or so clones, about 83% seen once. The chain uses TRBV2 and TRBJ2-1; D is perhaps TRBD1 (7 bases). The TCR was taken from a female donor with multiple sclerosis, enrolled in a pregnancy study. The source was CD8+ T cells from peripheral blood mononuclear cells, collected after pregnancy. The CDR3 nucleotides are TGTGCCAGCAGGGATGACAGGGAGGTGTCCTACAATGAGCAGTTCTTC. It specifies CASRDDREVSYNEQFF. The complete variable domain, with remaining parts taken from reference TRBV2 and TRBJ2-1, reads EPEVTQTPSHQVTQMGQEVILRCVPISNHLYFYWYRQILGQKVEFLVSFYNNEISEKSEIFDDQFSVERPDGSNFTLKIRSTKLEDSAMYFCASRDDREVSYNEQFFGPGTRLTVL.